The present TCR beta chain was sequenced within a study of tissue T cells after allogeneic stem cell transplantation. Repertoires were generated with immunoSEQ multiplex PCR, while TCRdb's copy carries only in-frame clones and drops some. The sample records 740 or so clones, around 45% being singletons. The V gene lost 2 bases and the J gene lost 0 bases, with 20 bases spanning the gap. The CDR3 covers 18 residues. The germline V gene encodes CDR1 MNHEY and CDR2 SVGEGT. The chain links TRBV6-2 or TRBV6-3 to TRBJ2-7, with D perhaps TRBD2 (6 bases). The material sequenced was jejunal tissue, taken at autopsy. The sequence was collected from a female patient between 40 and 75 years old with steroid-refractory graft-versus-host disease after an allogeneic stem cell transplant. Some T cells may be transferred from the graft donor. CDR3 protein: CASSYPPGLAPISYEQYF. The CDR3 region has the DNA TGTGCCAGCAGTTACCCACCCGGGCTAGCGCCGATCTCCTACGAGCAGTACTTC.